This TCR beta chain is drawn from a study of Ad26.COV2.S vaccination and SARS-CoV-2 variants (dated by TCRdb to the early 2020s). Describing the broader study: Donors in the vaccine arm were drawn from COV1001, a multicentre, randomized, double-blind, placebo-controlled phase I-IIa trial testing Ad26.COV2.S in healthy adults. Ad26.COV2.S was given intramuscularly at 5x10^10 or 1x10^11 viral particles, as a single shot or as two shots 56 days apart. The specificity and breadth of SARS-CoV-2-reactive T cell receptors after Ad26.COV2.S vaccination were assessed by TCRbeta repertoire sequencing. A total of about 30 samples were included in the TCR-sequenced set, comprising roughly 19 Ad26.COV2.S vaccine recipients, 5 placebo recipients and 8 SARS-CoV-2 convalescent individuals. Participants in the trial were split at random into five groups of five each, receiving low-dose or high-dose Ad26.COV2.S once or twice, or else placebo on both occasions. Blinding of investigators to trial group allocation was maintained during experiments and outcome assessment.

With regard to this clone: The clone's antigen remains unknown. No quality values exist for individual bases; no much larger clone is one base distant.

The immunoSEQ Assay was used to sequence TCRbeta CDR3 regions. After extraction, genomic DNA underwent amplification by bias-controlled multiplex PCR, followed by high-throughput sequencing. From the authors' description of their analysis: To quantify the absolute abundance of each unique TCRbeta CDR3 region, sequences were collapsed and filtered. T cell fraction was estimated by normalizing TCRbeta template counts to usable DNA, which was measured by amplifying reference genes present in all nucleated cells. Repertoire TCRs were annotated as SARS-CoV-2-specific when V gene, CDR3 amino acid sequence and J gene were exactly matched to a known reactive TCR set. MIRA supplied the reference SARS-CoV-2 TCR set, which was filtered for enrichment in COVID-19-positive ImmuneCODE repertoires so that public or cross-reactive TCRs were removed. Using the MIRA antigens, annotated TCRs were further analysed by specific ORF or by position within an ORF. Breadth was defined as annotated unique rearrangements over total unique productive rearrangements; depth was the summed frequency of those rearrangements. Group comparisons of TCR breadth used two-sided Wilcoxon rank-sum tests. In TCRdb, the immuneACCESS table is reduced to in-frame sequences with V and J assigned. These tables do not hold every clone; where another copy was compared, an unresolved V gene accounts for under half, and the others remain unexplained. The V and J calls and clone size were taken over from that table, and D and trimming were inferred from the DNA. For this sample the table gives approximately 360,000 clones, of which about four fifths were detected only once. Roughly 7.4% of the sample lies in the top ten.

This specimen's treatment or condition label, interpreted: about 20 received Ad26.COV2.S at low or high dose, single or two shots; 5 received placebo; per-sample allocation not given. For vaccine and placebo recipients, the sequenced repertoires came from samples collected on day 63 after the first injection. In Cohort 1b, about 27 adults aged 18-55 years were enrolled at a single site in Boston, USA, between 29 July and 7 August 2020. Ad26.COV2.S consisted of a replication-incompetent adenovirus type 26 vector by which a prefusion-stabilized SARS-CoV-2 spike protein from the original Wuhan strain was expressed. The paper's findings and limits, for the study overall: Compared with placebo recipients, Ad26.COV2.S recipients showed higher spike-specific TCR breadth (P = 0.0014). The study was not powered to compare responses between vaccine doses or regimens. Non-spike TCR breadth was comparable between vaccine and placebo recipients, consistent with the vaccine containing only spike. It was noted by the authors that total T cell responses may have been underestimated by the TCR breadth and depth analyses. After vaccination, spike-specific CD8+ and CD4+ T cell responses were reported to show substantial breadth.

This clonotype was obtained from a person aged 18-60 years who received the Ad26.COV2.S COVID-19 vaccine or a placebo. Sequencing used peripheral blood, obtained in a trial of Ad26.COV2.S vaccine versus placebo.

The DNA is TGTGCCAGCAGCCACCTGGGACTTTACAATGAGCAGTTCTTC. The encoded protein is CASSHLGLYNEQFF. Recombination connected TRBV4-2 to TRBJ2-1; a tentative D call is TRBD2 (6 bases match). The CDR3 spans 14 residues, from the cysteine through the phenylalanine. Left in the record is the CDR3 DNA by itself, 42 bases read in frame from the first base. Based on the germline V gene, the CDR1 and CDR2 sequences are LGHNA and YNFKEQ. The junction shows trimming of 3 bases on V and 4 bases on J, plus 10 bases between the germline ends.